This is a list of T cell receptor beta chains from one sample in a study of cytomegalovirus exposure and HLA in healthy donors. Data came from immunoSEQ multiplex PCR; TCRdb stores just in-frame clones and leaves some out. The table shows about 160,000 clones, with about 81% occurring only once. Sequencing was performed on PBMCs. The receptors were sampled from a young woman in good health and CMV-seronegative. Both conserved end residues are part of each CDR3. The order of the fields is J gene, V gene, D gene, clone size, CDR3 DNA, CDR3 protein. A D gene is named only where the DNA matches it firmly. Where a row states a size, it is once, few, many or the class of an expanded clone; other rows omit it.

J gene: TRBJ1-6; V gene: TRBV19; D gene: TRBD1; clone size: -; CDR3 DNA: TGTGCCAGTAGTATACGGGGACAGCGAAACCGGCTAACACCCCTCCACTTT; CDR3 protein: CASSIRGQRNRLTPLHF
J gene: TRBJ1-5; V gene: TRBV28; D gene: -; clone size: -; CDR3 DNA: TGTGCCAGCAGCTCCACGCAGGATAGCAATCAGCCCCAGCATTTT; CDR3 protein: CASSSTQDSNQPQHF
J gene: TRBJ2-3; V gene: TRBV7-3; D gene: TRBD2; clone size: -; CDR3 DNA: TGTGCCAGCAGCTCACCGAAGACTAGCGGGGGGGCCTTTGCAGATACGCAGTATTTT; CDR3 protein: CASSSPKTSGGAFADTQYF
J gene: TRBJ1-4; V gene: TRBV23-1; D gene: -; clone size: -; CDR3 DNA: TGCGCCAGCAGTCCCGGGCCGGTCAGTGGAGGGTTTTTT; CDR3 protein: CASSPGPVSGGFF
J gene: TRBJ2-2; V gene: TRBV19; D gene: TRBD2; clone size: -; CDR3 DNA: TGTGCCAGTAAGCGGGGTCCGGGCACCGGGGAGCTGTTTTTT; CDR3 protein: CASKRGPGTGELFF
J gene: TRBJ1-5; V gene: TRBV28; D gene: -; clone size: -; CDR3 DNA: TGTGCCAGCAGTTTTATAGGGGAAGGCAATCAGCCCCAGCATTTT; CDR3 protein: CASSFIGEGNQPQHF
J gene: TRBJ2-5; V gene: TRBV19; D gene: -; clone size: -; CDR3 DNA: TGTGCCAGTAGTATCGGCCTGAGGGGGGAGACCCAGTACTTC; CDR3 protein: CASSIGLRGETQYF
J gene: TRBJ1-2; V gene: TRBV5-1; D gene: -; clone size: -; CDR3 DNA: TGCGCCAGCAGCTTGGCCCCGGGGAGGTTAGACTATGGCTACACCTTC; CDR3 protein: CASSLAPGRLDYGYTF
J gene: TRBJ1-5; V gene: TRBV5-1; D gene: TRBD1; clone size: -; CDR3 DNA: TGCGCCAGCAGCTCGACAGGGGCCTTCAATCAGCCCCAGCATTTT; CDR3 protein: CASSSTGAFNQPQHF
J gene: TRBJ1-6; V gene: TRBV6-5; D gene: -; clone size: few; CDR3 DNA: TGTGCCAGCAGTTACTCGGACAGAAGCCCTTCACCCCTCCACTTT; CDR3 protein: CASSYSDRSPSPLHF
J gene: TRBJ2-2; V gene: TRBV6-4; D gene: TRBD1; clone size: many; CDR3 DNA: TGTGCCAGCCAGGACAGGGGCGACACCGGGGAGCTGTTTTTT; CDR3 protein: CASQDRGDTGELFF
J gene: TRBJ1-2; V gene: TRBV19; D gene: -; clone size: -; CDR3 DNA: TGTGCCAGTAGTATATCCGCTGCGTCCCCTGAGGATGGCTACACCTTC; CDR3 protein: CASSISAASPEDGYTF
J gene: TRBJ1-1; V gene: TRBV18; D gene: -; clone size: few; CDR3 DNA: TGTGCCAGCTCACCACTCGGTTTAGGGGGTTACACTGAAGCTTTCTTT; CDR3 protein: CASSPLGLGGYTEAFF
J gene: TRBJ2-1; V gene: TRBV9; D gene: TRBD2; clone size: -; CDR3 DNA: TGTGCCAGCAGCGTAAGCGGGACTGAGCAGTTCTTC; CDR3 protein: CASSVSGTEQFF
J gene: TRBJ2-1; V gene: TRBV7-9; D gene: TRBD2; clone size: -; CDR3 DNA: TGTGCCAGCAGCTCGGGACTAGCCGAGCGGAGTGAGCAGTTCTTC; CDR3 protein: CASSSGLAERSEQFF
J gene: TRBJ2-7; V gene: TRBV30; D gene: -; clone size: few; CDR3 DNA: TGTGCCTGGAGCGGGGGAGAAGGGCACGAGCAGTACTTC; CDR3 protein: CAWSGGEGHEQYF